This TCR beta chain was observed in a study of T cell responses to AZD1222 COVID-19 vaccine. The repertoire was sequenced with immunoSEQ multiplex PCR; TCRdb's copy has only in-frame clones and lacks some. The sample lists tens of thousands of clones; roughly 90% were seen once. This CDR3 has 13 amino acids. The germline V gene encodes CDR1 SNHLY and CDR2 FYNNEI. Trimming cost V 7 bases and J 0 bases, with 9 bases left between them. The receptor was isolated from an adult who received the AZD1222 COVID-19 vaccine. This sequence joins TRBV2 and TRBJ1-1; D perhaps matches TRBD1 (6 bases). The starting material was peripheral blood, obtained 28 days after the second AZD1222 dose. CDR3 loop: CASKRGVNTEAFF. The CDR3 region has the DNA TGTGCCAGCAAAAGGGGGGTGAACACTGAAGCTTTCTTT.